These T cell receptor beta chains were read from a single sample in a study of blood T cells in healthy people across ages. Using its own MiXCR run on the 5' RACE reads, TCRdb lists one record per CDR3 protein. Altogether fewer than 1,200,000 distinct CDR3 sequences are present, 25% being singletons, with the ten largest covering 0.65% to 0.75%. Separately, the same data were catalogued under a study of T cells of mothers and their children.

The sequencing sample was made of blood. These TCRs come from a girl aged 2 to 9 in good health. The conserved cysteine and the conserved F or W are not part of the CDR3 here. The order of the fields is V gene, J gene, CDR3 protein.

>TRBV20-1|TRBJ2-1
SARDPLARSSYNEQF
>TRBV12-3/TRBV12-4|TRBJ2-5
ASSSLATGETQY
>TRBV2|TRBJ2-2
ASSVRRTGELF
>TRBV27|TRBJ2-3
ASSLSPIASTDTQY
>TRBV24-1|TRBJ2-4
ATSDGTGQDIQY
>TRBV5-6|TRBJ2-7
ASSLYWAPHEQY
>TRBV20-1|TRBJ2-7
SARSGTGYEQY
>TRBV4-1|TRBJ1-4
ASSRFPNRDPNEKLF
>TRBV29-1|TRBJ2-2
SCLGGSNTGELF
>TRBV6-4|TRBJ2-1
ASSRGQINEQF
>TRBV4-1|TRBJ2-5
ASSQGVKQETQY
>TRBV28|TRBJ1-5
ASSWAGGAPGPQH
>TRBV5-1|TRBJ2-7
ASSPNPQGATYEQY
>TRBV27|TRBJ2-5
ASRVGGGEETQY
>TRBV29-1|TRBJ1-1
SVVNQGFLTEAF
>TRBV12-3/TRBV12-4|TRBJ2-1
ANNPSGGYYNEQF
>TRBV28|TRBJ2-1
AITSVEWDEQF
>TRBV14|TRBJ2-1
ASSRRQGWNEQF
>TRBV18|TRBJ2-3
ASSPPAGDDTQY
>TRBV20-1|NA
SASSSVARGNIHEQY
>TRBV4-1|TRBJ2-3
ASSQQGTDTQY
>TRBV2|TRBJ2-1
ASTQGEGNEQF
>TRBV29-1|TRBJ2-3
SVGDSAGDTQY
>TRBV7-6|TRBJ2-5
ASSSYGAQETQY
>TRBV7-2|TRBJ1-2
ASSGKGNNYGYT
>TRBV29-1|TRBJ1-1
SVGTAGEAF
>TRBV29-1|TRBJ1-2
SAGREYGYT
>TRBV12-3/TRBV12-4|TRBJ2-5
ASSLDFQETQY
>TRBV28|TRBJ2-7
ASSSAEAYEQY